This entry features one T cell receptor (beta chain) sequence. CDR1 is SNHLY, CDR2 FYNNEI, per germline. V was shortened by 7 bases and J by 5 bases, with 11 bases between the two germline ends. This CDR3 is built from 12 residues. The data derive from a study of T cell responses to AZD1222 COVID-19 vaccine. Clones were read by immunoSEQ multiplex PCR, and TCRdb kept only the in-frame ones, dropping some. The top ten clones hold 1.6% of a sample with about 140,000 clones, 85% to 90% of them seen once. The receptor's source is an adult in good health. The gene calls are TRBV2 and TRBJ2-5; D remains ambiguous. The sequences come from peripheral blood, collected on day 0 of AZD1222 vaccination. Here the CDR3 reads CASISAGETQYF. CDR3 in DNA: TGTGCCAGCATTTCGGCCGGGGAGACCCAGTACTTC.